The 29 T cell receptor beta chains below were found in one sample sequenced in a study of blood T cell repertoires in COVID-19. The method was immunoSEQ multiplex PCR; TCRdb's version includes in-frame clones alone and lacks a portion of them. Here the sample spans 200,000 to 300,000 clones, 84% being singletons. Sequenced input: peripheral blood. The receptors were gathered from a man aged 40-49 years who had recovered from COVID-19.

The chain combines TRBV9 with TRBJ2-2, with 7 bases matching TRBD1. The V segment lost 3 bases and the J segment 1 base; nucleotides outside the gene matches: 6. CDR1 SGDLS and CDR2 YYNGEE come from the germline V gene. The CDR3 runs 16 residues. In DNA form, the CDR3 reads TGTGCCAGCAGCGCGACCGGGACAGAGAACACCGGGGAGCTGTTTTTT. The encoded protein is CASSATGTENTGELFF.

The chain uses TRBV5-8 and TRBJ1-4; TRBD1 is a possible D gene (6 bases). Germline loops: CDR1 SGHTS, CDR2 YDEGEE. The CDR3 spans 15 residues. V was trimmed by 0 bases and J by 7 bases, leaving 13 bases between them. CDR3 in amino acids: CASSLGQTGTEKLFF. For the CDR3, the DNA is TGTGCCAGCAGCTTGGGGCAAACAGGGACTGAAAAACTGTTTTTT.

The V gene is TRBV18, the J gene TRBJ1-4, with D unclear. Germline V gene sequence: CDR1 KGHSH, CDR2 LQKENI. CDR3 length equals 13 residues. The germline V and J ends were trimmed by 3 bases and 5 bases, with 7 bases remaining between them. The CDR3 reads CASSPFLNEKLFF. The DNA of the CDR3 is TGTGCCAGCTCACCGTTCCTAAATGAAAAACTGTTTTTT. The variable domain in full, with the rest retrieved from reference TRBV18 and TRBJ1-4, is NAGVMQNPRHLVRRRGQEARLRCSPMKGHSHVYWYRQLPEEGLKFMVYLQKENIIDESGMPKERFSAEFPKEGPSILRIQQVVRGDSAAYFCASSPFLNEKLFFGSGTQLSVL.

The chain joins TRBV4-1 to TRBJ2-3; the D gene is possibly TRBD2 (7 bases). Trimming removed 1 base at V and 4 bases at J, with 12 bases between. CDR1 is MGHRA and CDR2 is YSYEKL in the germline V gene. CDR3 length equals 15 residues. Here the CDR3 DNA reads TGCGCCAGCAGCCAAGGCGGGGGCTTGGCAGATACGCAGTATTTT. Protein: CASSQGGGLADTQYF.

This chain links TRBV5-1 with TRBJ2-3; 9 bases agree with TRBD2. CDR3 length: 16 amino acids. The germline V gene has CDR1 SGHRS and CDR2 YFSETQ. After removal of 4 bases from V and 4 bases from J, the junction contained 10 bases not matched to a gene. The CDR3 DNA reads TGCGCCAGCAGCCCGCAAGGGCGCGGGGGGGCAGATACGCAGTATTTT. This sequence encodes CASSPQGRGGADTQYF.

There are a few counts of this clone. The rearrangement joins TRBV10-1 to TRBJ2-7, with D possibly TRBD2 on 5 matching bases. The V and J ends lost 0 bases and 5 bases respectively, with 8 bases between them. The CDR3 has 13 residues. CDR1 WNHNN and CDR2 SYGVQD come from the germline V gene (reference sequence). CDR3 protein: CASSESLRDEQYF. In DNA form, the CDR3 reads TGCGCCAGCAGTGAGTCTCTGAGGGACGAGCAGTACTTC.

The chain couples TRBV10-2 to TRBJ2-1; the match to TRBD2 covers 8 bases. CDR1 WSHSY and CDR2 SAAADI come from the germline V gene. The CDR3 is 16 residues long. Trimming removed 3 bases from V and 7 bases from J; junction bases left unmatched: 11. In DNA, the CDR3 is TGCGCCAGCAGTGACTTCAGTGCGGGGGGTCCGAATGAGCAGTTCTTC. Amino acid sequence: CASSDFSAGGPNEQFF.

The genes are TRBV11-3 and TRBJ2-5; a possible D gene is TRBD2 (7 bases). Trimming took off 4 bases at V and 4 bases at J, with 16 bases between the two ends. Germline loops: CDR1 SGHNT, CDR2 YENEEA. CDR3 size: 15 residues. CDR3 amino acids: CASSWGGGALETQYF. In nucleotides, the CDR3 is TGTGCCAGCAGCTGGGGAGGGGGGGCTCTAGAGACCCAGTACTTC.

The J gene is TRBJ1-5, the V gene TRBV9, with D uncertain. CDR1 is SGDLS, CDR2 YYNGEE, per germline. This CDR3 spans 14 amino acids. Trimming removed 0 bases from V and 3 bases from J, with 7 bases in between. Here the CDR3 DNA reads TGTGCCAGCAGCGTAGACGGAGACAATCAGCCCCAGCATTTT. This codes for CASSVDGDNQPQHF.

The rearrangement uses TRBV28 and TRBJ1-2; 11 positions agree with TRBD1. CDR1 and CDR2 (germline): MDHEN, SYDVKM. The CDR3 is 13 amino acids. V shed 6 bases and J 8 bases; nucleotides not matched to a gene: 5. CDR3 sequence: CASSPGQGEGYTF. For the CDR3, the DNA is TGTGCCAGCAGCCCGGGACAGGGGGAGGGCTACACCTTC.

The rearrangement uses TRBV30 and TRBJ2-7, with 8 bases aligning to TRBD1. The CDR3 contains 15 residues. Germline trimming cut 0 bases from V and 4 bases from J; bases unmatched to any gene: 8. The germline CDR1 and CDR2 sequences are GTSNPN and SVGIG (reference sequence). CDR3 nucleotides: TGTGCCTGGAGTGTAGGATTACAGGGGGTTTACGAGCAGTACTTC. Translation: CAWSVGLQGVYEQYF.

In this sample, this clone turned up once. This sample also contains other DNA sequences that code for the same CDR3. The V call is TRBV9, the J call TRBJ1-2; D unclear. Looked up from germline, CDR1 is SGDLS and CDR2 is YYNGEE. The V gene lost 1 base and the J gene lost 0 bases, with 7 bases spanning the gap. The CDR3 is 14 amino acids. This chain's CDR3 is CASSVTGANYGYTF. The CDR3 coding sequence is TGTGCCAGCAGCGTAACCGGAGCTAACTATGGCTACACCTTC. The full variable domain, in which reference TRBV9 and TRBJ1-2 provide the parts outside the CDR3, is DSGVTQTPKHLITATGQRVTLRCSPRSGDLSVYWYQQSLDQGLQFLIQYYNGEERAKGNILERFSAQQFPDLHSELNLSSLELGDSALYFCASSVTGANYGYTFGSGTRLTVV.

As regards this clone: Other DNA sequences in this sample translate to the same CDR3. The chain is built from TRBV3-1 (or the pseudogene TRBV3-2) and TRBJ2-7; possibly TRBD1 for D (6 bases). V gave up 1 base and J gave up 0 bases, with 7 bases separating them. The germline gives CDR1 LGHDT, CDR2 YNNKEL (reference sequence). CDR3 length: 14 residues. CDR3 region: CASSQARGSYEQYF. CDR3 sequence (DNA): TGTGCCAGCAGCCAAGCCAGGGGCTCCTACGAGCAGTACTTC.

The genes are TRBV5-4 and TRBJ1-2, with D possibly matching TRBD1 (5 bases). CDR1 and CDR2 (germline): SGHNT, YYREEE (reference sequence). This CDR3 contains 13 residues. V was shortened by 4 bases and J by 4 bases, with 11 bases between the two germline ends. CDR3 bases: TGTGCCAGCAGCCGGCAGGGCAGCTATGGCTACACCTTC. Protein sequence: CASSRQGSYGYTF. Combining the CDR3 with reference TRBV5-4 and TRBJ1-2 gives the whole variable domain ETGVTQSPTHLIKTRGQQVTLRCSSQSGHNTVSWYQQALGQGPQFIFQYYREEENGRGNFPPRFSGLQFPNYSSELNVNALELDDSALYLCASSRQGSYGYTFGSGTRLTVV.

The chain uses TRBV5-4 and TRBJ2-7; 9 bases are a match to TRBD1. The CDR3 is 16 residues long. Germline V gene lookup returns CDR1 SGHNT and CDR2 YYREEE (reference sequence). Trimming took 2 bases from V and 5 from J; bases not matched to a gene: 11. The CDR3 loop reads CASSFSTGTGYHEQYF. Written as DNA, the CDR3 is TGTGCCAGCAGCTTCTCGACCGGGACAGGGTATCACGAGCAGTACTTC.

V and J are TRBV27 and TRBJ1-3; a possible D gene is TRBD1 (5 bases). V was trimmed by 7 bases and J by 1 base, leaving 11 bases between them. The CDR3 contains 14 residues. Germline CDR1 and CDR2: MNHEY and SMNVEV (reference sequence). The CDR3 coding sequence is TGTGCCAGCAAGGGACTCCTTTCTGGAAACACCATATATTTT. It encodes CASKGLLSGNTIYF.

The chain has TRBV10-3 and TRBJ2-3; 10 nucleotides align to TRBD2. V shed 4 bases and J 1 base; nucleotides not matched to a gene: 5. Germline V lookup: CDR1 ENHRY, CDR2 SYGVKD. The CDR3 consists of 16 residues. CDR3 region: CAISAGLAGGTDTQYF. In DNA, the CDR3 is TGTGCCATCAGTGCCGGGCTAGCGGGGGGCACAGATACGCAGTATTTT.

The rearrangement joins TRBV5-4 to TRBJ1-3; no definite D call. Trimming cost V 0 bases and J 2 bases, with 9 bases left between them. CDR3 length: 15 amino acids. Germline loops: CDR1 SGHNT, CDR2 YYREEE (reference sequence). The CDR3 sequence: CASSLELSAGNTIYF. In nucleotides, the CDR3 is TGTGCCAGCAGCTTGGAACTGTCGGCTGGAAACACCATATATTTT. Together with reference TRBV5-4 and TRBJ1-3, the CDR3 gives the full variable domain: ETGVTQSPTHLIKTRGQQVTLRCSSQSGHNTVSWYQQALGQGPQFIFQYYREEENGRGNFPPRFSGLQFPNYSSELNVNALELDDSALYLCASSLELSAGNTIYFGEGSWLTVV.

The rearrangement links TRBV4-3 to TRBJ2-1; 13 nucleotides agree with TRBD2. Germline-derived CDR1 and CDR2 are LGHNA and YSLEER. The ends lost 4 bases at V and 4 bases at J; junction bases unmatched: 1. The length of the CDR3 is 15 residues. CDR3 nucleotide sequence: TGCGCCAGCAGCCCGACTAGCGGGGGGTACAATGAGCAGTTCTTC. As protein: CASSPTSGGYNEQFF.

CDR3 in amino acids: CASSLEGVDSPLHF. CDR3 nucleotide sequence: TGCGCCAGCAGCTTGGAAGGGGTCGATTCACCCCTCCACTTT. The chain links TRBV5-1 to TRBJ1-6, with D perhaps TRBD1 (5 bases). The V gene lost 0 bases and the J gene lost 8 bases, with 9 bases spanning the gap. The germline gives CDR1 SGHRS, CDR2 YFSETQ. The length of the CDR3 is 14 residues.

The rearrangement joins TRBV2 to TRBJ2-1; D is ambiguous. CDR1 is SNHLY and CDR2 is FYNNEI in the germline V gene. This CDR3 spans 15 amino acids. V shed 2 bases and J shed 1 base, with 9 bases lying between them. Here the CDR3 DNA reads TGTGCCAGCAGTGAACCTCGCGCATCCTACAATGAGCAGTTCTTC. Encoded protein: CASSEPRASYNEQFF.

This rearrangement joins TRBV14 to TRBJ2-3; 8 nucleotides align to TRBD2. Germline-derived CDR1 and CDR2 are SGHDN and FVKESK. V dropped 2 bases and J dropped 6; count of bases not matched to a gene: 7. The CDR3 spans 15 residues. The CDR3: CASSQLGGGRDTQYF. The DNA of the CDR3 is TGTGCCAGCAGCCAACTCGGGGGGGGCCGGGATACGCAGTATTTT.

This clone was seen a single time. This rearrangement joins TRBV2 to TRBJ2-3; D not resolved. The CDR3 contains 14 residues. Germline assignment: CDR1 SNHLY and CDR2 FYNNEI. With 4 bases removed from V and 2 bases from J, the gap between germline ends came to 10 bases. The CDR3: CASSVALHTDTQYF. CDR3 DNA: TGTGCCAGCAGTGTGGCTTTACACACAGATACGCAGTATTTT.

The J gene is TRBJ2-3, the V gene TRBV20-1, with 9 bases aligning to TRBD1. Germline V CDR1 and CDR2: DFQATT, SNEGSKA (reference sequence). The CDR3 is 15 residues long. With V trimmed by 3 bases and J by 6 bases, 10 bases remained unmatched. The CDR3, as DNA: TGCAGTGCTAGTCATCCGGGACAGGGAATGGATACGCAGTATTTT. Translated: CSASHPGQGMDTQYF.

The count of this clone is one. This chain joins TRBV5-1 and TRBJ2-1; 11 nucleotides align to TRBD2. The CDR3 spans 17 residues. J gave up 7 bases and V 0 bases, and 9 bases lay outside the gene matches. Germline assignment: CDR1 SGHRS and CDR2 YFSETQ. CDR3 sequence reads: CASSLELAGVSANEQFF. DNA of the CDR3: TGCGCCAGCAGCTTGGAACTAGCGGGAGTTTCTGCGAATGAGCAGTTCTTC.

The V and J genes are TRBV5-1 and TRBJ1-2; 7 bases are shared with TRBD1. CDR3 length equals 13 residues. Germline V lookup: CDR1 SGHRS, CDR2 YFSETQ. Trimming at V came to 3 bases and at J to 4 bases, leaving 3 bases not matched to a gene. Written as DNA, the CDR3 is TGCGCCAGCAGCTCCCGGACAGGCTATGGCTACACCTTC. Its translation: CASSSRTGYGYTF.

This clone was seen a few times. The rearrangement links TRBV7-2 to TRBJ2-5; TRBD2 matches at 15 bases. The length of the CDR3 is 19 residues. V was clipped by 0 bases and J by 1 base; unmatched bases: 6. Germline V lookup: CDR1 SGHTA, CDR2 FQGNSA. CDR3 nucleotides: TGTGCCAGCAGCTTAGCCATAGGGACTAGCGGGGGGCGCCAAGAGACCCAGTACTTC. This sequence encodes CASSLAIGTSGGRQETQYF. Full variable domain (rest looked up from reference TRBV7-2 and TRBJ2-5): GAGVSQSPSNKVTEKGKDVELRCDPISGHTALYWYRQSLGQGLEFLIYFQGNSAPDKSGLPSDRFSAERTGGSVSTLTIQRTQQEDSAVYLCASSLAIGTSGGRQETQYFGPGTRLLVL.

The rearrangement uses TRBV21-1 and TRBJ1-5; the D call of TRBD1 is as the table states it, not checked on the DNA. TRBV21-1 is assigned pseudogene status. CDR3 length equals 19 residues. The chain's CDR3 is CASSNLWDRGDISNQPQHF. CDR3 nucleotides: TGTGCCAGCAGCAATCTTTGGGACAGGGGCGATATTAGCAATCAGCCCCAGCATTTT.

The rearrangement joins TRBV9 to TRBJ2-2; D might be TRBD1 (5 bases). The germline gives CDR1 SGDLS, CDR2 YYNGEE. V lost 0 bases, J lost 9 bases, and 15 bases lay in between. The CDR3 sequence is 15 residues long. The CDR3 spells CASSVATGHGRELFF. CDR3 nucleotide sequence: TGTGCCAGCAGCGTAGCCACAGGTCATGGACGGGAGCTGTTTTTT.